This TCR beta chain was documented in a study of healthy donors' naive CD4 and CD8 T cells. Starting from about 470 ng of total RNA, TCR libraries were made with linear amplification. TCRdb recomputed calls from the reads with MiXCR, one row per CDR3 protein. The sample has around 200,000 distinct CDR3 sequences; 65% to 80% are singletons. This clonotype was obtained from a pool of human donors in good health; the sample pools cells from several healthy donors. The sample was naive CD4+ and CD8+ T cells sorted from blood, pooled from several donors.

The CDR3 DNA reads as TGTGCCAGCAGCTGGTTACTACTAGCGGGCCGCTACGAGCAGTACTTC. It encodes CASSWLLLAGRYEQYF. V and J are TRBV7-2 and TRBJ2-7, with 9 bases that match TRBD2. This CDR3 has 16 amino acids. The J segment lost 3 bases and the V segment lost 4 bases, leaving 10 bases of the junction unmatched. Germline V gives CDR1 SGHTA, CDR2 FQGNSA. Full variable domain (outside the CDR3, taken from reference TRBV7-2 and TRBJ2-7): GAGVSQSPSNKVTEKGKDVELRCDPISGHTALYWYRQSLGQGLEFLIYFQGNSAPDKSGLPSDRFSAERTGGSVSTLTIQRTQQEDSAVYLCASSWLLLAGRYEQYFGPGTRLTVT.